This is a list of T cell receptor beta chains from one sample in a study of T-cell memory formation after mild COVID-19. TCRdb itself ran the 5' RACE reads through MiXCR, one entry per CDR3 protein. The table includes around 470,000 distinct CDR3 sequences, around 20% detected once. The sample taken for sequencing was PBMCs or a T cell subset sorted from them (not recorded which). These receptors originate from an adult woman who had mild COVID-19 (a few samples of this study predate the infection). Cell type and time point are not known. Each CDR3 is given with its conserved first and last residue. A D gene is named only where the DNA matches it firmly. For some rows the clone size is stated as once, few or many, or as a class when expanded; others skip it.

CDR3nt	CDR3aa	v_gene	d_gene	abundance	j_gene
TGTGCCACCAGCAGAGATGACTCGGCAGACACGGAGTACTATGGCTACACCTTC	CATSRDDSADTEYYGYTF	TRBV15	.	.	TRBJ1-2
TGTGCCAGCAGGACCCCAGGGTCCGCTGAAGCTTTCTTT	CASRTPGSAEAFF	TRBV27	.	.	TRBJ1-1
TGTGCCAGCAGCTTCCGACTAGCGGGGTGGCACGAGCAGTACTTC	CASSFRLAGWHEQYF	TRBV3-1	TRBD2	few	TRBJ2-7
TGTGCCAGCAGTTTTGGGCGGGAGGGTTCCTTGGATGAGCAGTTCTTC	CASSFGREGSLDEQFF	TRBV12-3/TRBV12-4	TRBD2	few	TRBJ2-1
TGTGCCAGCAGCCACAGGGCAGGGGATAATTCACCCCTCCACTTT	CASSHRAGDNSPLHF	TRBV4-2	.	.	TRBJ1-6
TGTGCTCTCGCCCCGGACAGGGGGTACACTGAAGCTTTCTTT	CALAPDRGYTEAFF	TRBV30	TRBD1	.	TRBJ1-1
TGCGCCAGCGGTCAGGGTGGCCCCTACGAGCAGTACTTC	CASGQGGPYEQYF	TRBV5-1	.	.	TRBJ2-7
TGTGCCAGCAGTCGGGACCGAACTAACTATGGCTACACCTTC	CASSRDRTNYGYTF	TRBV12-3/TRBV12-4	.	few	TRBJ1-2
TGTGCCAGCAGCTTAGCGATAGGACGACAGGCGATCCAAGAGACCCAGTACTTC	CASSLAIGRQAIQETQYF	TRBV7-8	.	few	TRBJ2-5
TGTGCCAGCAGCCAGGGGTTACCATGGGGCGTTTACGAGCAGTACTTC	CASSQGLPWGVYEQYF	TRBV3-1	.	.	TRBJ2-7
TGTGCCAGCAGACCACGGGGGGACTACGAGCAGTACTTC	CASRPRGDYEQYF	TRBV7-8	TRBD2	few	TRBJ2-7
TGTGCCAGCAGCCAAGATAGGTCGGAAGATACGCAGTATTTT	CASSQDRSEDTQYF	TRBV4-2	.	few	TRBJ2-3
TGTGCCAGCAGCTTGGGGCACGTGAACACTGAAGCTTTCTTT	CASSLGHVNTEAFF	TRBV5-6	.	.	TRBJ1-1
TGTGCCAGCAGTGAGGAGGGGGCGCCCACTGAAGCTTTCTTT	CASSEEGAPTEAFF	TRBV2	TRBD1	few	TRBJ1-1
TGTGCCAGCAGTTACTCCCGAGGACTAGCGGTCGATACGCAGTATTTT	CASSYSRGLAVDTQYF	TRBV6-5	TRBD2	.	TRBJ2-3
TGTGCCAGCAGTGGCCAGACTAGCGGGAGCTCGGAATCCTACAATGAGCAGTTCTTC	CASSGQTSGSSESYNEQFF	TRBV25-1	TRBD2	few	TRBJ2-1
TGCGCCAGCAGCTTAGGACAGGAGGACACTGAAGCTTTCTTT	CASSLGQEDTEAFF	TRBV5-1	TRBD1	many	TRBJ1-1
TGTGCCACCAGCATCCGGGACAGGGGGCAGCCCCAGCATTTT	CATSIRDRGQPQHF	TRBV15	TRBD1	few	TRBJ1-5
TGTGCCAGCAGCTGGGGGGTTTCCGCTAGCAATCAGCCCCAGCATTTT	CASSWGVSASNQPQHF	TRBV7-8	.	few	TRBJ1-5
TGTGCCAGCAGACCACCGGGACGGAGGATGGCCGGGGAGCTGTTTTTT	CASRPPGRRMAGELFF	TRBV27	.	.	TRBJ2-2
TGTGCCAGCAGTTTAAAGCTGTTGGGCAGGGGGGACACTGAAGCTTTCTTT	CASSLKLLGRGDTEAFF	TRBV27	TRBD1	.	TRBJ1-1
TGCAGCGTTGTAGGGGTGGGGGTCACAGATACGCAGTATTTT	CSVVGVGVTDTQYF	TRBV29-1	.	few	TRBJ2-3
TGTGCCAGCAGGATTGCAGGGGGCGGAGGGACTGAAGCTTTCTTT	CASRIAGGGGTEAFF	TRBV2	TRBD1	once	TRBJ1-1
TGTGCCAGCAGTTATGACAGGCGGAGGAGTGAGCAGTACTTC	CASSYDRRRSEQYF	TRBV6-5	.	few	TRBJ2-7
TGTGCCAGCAGTTTAGACAGGGAGAACACTGAAGCTTTCTTT	CASSLDRENTEAFF	TRBV5-1	TRBD1	few	TRBJ1-1
TGTGCCAGCAGCTCCCTGGGACAGAACACTGAAGCTTTCTTT	CASSSLGQNTEAFF	TRBV11-2	.	.	TRBJ1-1
TGCAGTGCCCCCGGACTAGCGGGAGGAGGTGGCACAGATACGCAGTATTTT	CSAPGLAGGGGTDTQYF	TRBV20-1	TRBD2	few	TRBJ2-3
TGTGCCAGCAGCTTTGAACTAGCGGGTACCGGGGAGCTGTTTTTT	CASSFELAGTGELFF	TRBV5-5	TRBD2	.	TRBJ2-2
TGCAGCGTTGATACCCGCGGGTCCACAGATACGCAGTATTTT	CSVDTRGSTDTQYF	TRBV29-1	.	many	TRBJ2-3
TGTGCCAGCAGCAAACGGACGGACTATGGCTACACCTTC	CASSKRTDYGYTF	TRBV7-2	.	.	TRBJ1-2
TGTGCCAGCAGCGAGAGGACAGGGAGGTTCCCGCAAGAGACCCAGTACTTC	CASSERTGRFPQETQYF	TRBV3-1	TRBD1	.	TRBJ2-5
TGTGCCAGCAGTTCCTCAGGACCAAGCTCTACCTACGAGCAGTACTTC	CASSSSGPSSTYEQYF	TRBV12-3/TRBV12-4	.	.	TRBJ2-7
TGTGCCAGCAGCGCCGTGCCGGACAGTATCGGCTCCTACGAGCAGTACTTC	CASSAVPDSIGSYEQYF	TRBV6-2/TRBV6-3	.	few	TRBJ2-7
TGTGCCAGTAGGGCGCCCCAGGGGGCTTCTTCACCCCTCCACTTT	CASRAPQGASSPLHF	TRBV19	TRBD1	.	TRBJ1-6
TGCGCCAGCAGCCCCCCCCCGGGGGCTTACAATGAGCAGTTCTTC	CASSPPPGAYNEQFF	TRBV4-1	.	.	TRBJ2-1
TGTGCCTGTACACCCGGGACTAGCGGGGGCACGAACACCGGGGAGCTGTTTTTT	CACTPGTSGGTNTGELFF	TRBV30	TRBD2	.	TRBJ2-2
TGCGCCAGCAGCTCTGGTCAGGTTCCTGGAAACACCATATATTTT	CASSSGQVPGNTIYF	TRBV5-1	.	few	TRBJ1-3
TGCAGTGCTAGGTTGTTGTTTAGGACGCAGCGGGGGGGCTCCTACAATGAGCAGTTCTTC	CSARLLFRTQRGGSYNEQFF	TRBV20-1	TRBD2	few	TRBJ2-1
TGCAGTGCTAGTGCGGGGCCACCCACCGGGGAGCTGTTTTTT	CSASAGPPTGELFF	TRBV20-1	.	.	TRBJ2-2
TGTGCCAGCAGCTTAGACGGGACTAAAGATACGCAGTATTTT	CASSLDGTKDTQYF	TRBV11-3	TRBD2	.	TRBJ2-3
TGTGCCAGCAGCTTAGCCAGGGACGACGGTCAGCCCCAGCATTTT	CASSLARDDGQPQHF	TRBV7-2	.	many	TRBJ1-5
TGCAGTGAGATAGCGAGGACAGATACGCAGTATTTT	CSEIARTDTQYF	TRBV20-1	.	few	TRBJ2-3
TGCAGTGCACCGAGTAGACAGGGGTTTGGCGGCAATCAGCCCCAGCATTTT	CSAPSRQGFGGNQPQHF	TRBV20-1	TRBD1	few	TRBJ1-5
TGTGCCAGCAGTCTCGGACGGATCCCCGGAACCCAGTACTTC	CASSLGRIPGTQYF	TRBV6-2/TRBV6-3	.	.	TRBJ2-5
TGTGCCACCAGTGACTCGGGACAGGGGGCTGACGAGCAGTACTTC	CATSDSGQGADEQYF	TRBV24-1	TRBD1	few	TRBJ2-7
TGTGCCACCAGCAGATACGCGAACACCGGGGAGCTGTTTTTT	CATSRYANTGELFF	TRBV15	.	.	TRBJ2-2
TGCAGTGCTAGTCCCGGGACGGTCAACACCATATATTTT	CSASPGTVNTIYF	TRBV20-1	.	.	TRBJ1-3
TGTGCCAGCAGCGCGGGACCAAGCTCCTACAATGAGCAGTTCTTC	CASSAGPSSYNEQFF	TRBV9	.	few	TRBJ2-1
TGTGCCAGCAGCTTAACGGGAGGTCTGGGACAAAATTTCTACGAGCAGTACTTC	CASSLTGGLGQNFYEQYF	TRBV7-3	.	few	TRBJ2-7